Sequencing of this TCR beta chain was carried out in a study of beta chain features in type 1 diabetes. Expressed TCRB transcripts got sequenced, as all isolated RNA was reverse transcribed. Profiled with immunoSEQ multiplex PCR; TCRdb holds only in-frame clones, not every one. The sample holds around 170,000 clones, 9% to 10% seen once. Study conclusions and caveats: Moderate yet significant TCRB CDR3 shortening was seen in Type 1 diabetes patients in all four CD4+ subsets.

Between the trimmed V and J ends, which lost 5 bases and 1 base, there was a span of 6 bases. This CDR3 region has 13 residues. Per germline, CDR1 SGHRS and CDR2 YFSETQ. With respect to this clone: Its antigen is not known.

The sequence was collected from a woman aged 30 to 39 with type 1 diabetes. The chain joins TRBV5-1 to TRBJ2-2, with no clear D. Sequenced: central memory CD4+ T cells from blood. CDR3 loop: CASSGQNTGELFF. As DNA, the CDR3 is TGCGCCAGCAGTGGCCAGAACACCGGGGAGCTGTTTTTT.